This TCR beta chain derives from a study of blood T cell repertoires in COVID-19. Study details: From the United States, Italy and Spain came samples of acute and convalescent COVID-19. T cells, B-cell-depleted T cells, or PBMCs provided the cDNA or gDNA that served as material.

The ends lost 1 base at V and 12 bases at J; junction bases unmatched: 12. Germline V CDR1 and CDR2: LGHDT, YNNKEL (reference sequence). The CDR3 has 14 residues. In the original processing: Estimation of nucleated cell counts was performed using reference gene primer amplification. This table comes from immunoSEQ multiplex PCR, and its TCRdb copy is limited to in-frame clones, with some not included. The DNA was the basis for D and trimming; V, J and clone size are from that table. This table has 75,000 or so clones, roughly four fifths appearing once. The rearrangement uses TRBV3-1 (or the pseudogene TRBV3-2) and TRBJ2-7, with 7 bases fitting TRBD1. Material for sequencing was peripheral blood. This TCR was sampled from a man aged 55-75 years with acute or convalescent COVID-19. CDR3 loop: CASSQGPPTGTSYF. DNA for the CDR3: TGTGCCAGCAGCCAAGGCCCCCCGACAGGGACGTCGTACTTC.